The source of this T cell receptor (beta chain) is a study of shared clonotypes between healthy human individuals (TCRdb year 2020). Study-wide context: A couple of women and three men aged 18 to 49 years were included in the cohort. Blood TCR repertoires of five healthy adults were deeply sequenced to estimate repertoire size and the extent of clonotype sharing between individuals. For each donor, CD4 naive and CD4 memory were each run on three plates, CD8 naive on two plates, and CD8 memory on one plate. To increase sequencing depth and limit assay-specific biases, TCR repertoire library preparation and sequencing were carried out by different laboratories using diverse techniques. Between about 0.8 and 9 billion PBMCs per donor were obtained by leukapheresis.

Donors were healthy HIV-negative adults with no recently reported acute infections or vaccinations. Only Caucasian adults living in Nashville, Tennessee, USA were represented among the donors. Magnetic negative selection was used to enrich CD4+ T cells, after which naive cells were positively selected on CD45RA and the negative fraction became the memory subset. After blood collection by leukapheresis, PBMCs were isolated using Ficoll-Histopaque density gradient centrifugation and then cryopreserved in the vapor phase of liquid nitrogen. Analytical flow cytometry was used to check the purity and quantity of every magnetically sorted T cell population. Genomic DNA was isolated from every sorted fraction and measured by UV absorbance on a Nanodrop 2000c. Note on this clone: Its cognate antigen has yet to be identified. A far larger clone is a single base away, which makes a read error likely.

What the authors observed across the whole study: Based on pairwise subsampling, the degree of clonotype sharing among donors was expected to be affected by sequencing depth. Sharing across several donors was observed for about 4.8% of naive CD4, less than 4% of naive CD8, 2% to 2.5% of memory CD4, and about 0.39% of memory CD8 clonotypes. Sampling was restricted to blood, and TCR repertoires in tissue are likely to differ from TCR repertoires in blood. Estimated clonotype richness was generally larger for naive than for memory subsets. The small number of donors limited the genetic and exposure-history diversity represented. Rarefaction of sorted-subset datasets indicated incomplete sequencing despite the large sequencing depth. Clonotypes shared by all four sorted-subset donors showed higher generation probabilities than non-shared clonotypes.

V sheds 0 bases and J sheds 6 bases, leaving 3 bases between their ends. The CDR3 runs 11 residues from the cysteine to the phenylalanine. The kept DNA is CDR3 alone, 33 bases in frame from the first base. The germline V gene yields SGHRS for CDR1 and YFSETQ for CDR2. TCR CDR3 regions were amplified from genomic DNA by multiplex PCR using the deep immunoSEQ assay. Extracted genomic DNA from each cell subset was spread evenly across all wells of several immunoSEQ 96-well plates, with each plate serving as a replicate. For sorted subsets, each replicate PCR was loaded with around 220 ng genomic DNA, equivalent to approximately 33,000 T cell genomes. Purified libraries were measured with a Qubit 3.0 fluorometer, size-checked on a Bioanalyzer 2100, and measured again with the KAPA Library Quantification kit. A separate single-read 150-cycle Illumina NextSeq 550 flow cell was used to sequence each immunoSEQ 96-well plate. The published analysis was carried out like this. Because the immunoSEQ output included only junctional sequences and no quality scores, the filtering could not be the same as the filtering used for full-length reads. Sequences were annotated with PyIR, a Python wrapper for IgBLAST v1.9, using IMGT germline references to assign V/J genes and CDR3. Reads were removed for weak V/J assignments (E-value above 1e-6), missing CDR3, stop codons, out-of-frame junctions, or ambiguous translated residues. V3J clonotypes were defined as sequences sharing an identical inferred V gene, J gene, and CDR3 amino acid sequence. Percentage overlap between repertoires was computed as shared unique clonotypes divided by the size of the smaller repertoire. Repertoire richness was assessed with RTK rarefaction, the Chao1 estimator, and Recon v2.1 estimates of unobserved clonotypes. OLGA was used to compute generation probabilities for all TCRbeta clonotypes that the gDNA method yielded from a handful of donors. The source is immuneACCESS, and TCRdb retained only in-frame sequences with V and J called. Part of the clones is not carried over; for the studies checked, unresolved V genes explain less than half of this, and the remainder is unexplained. V and J calls and clone size are as listed in that table; D and trimming were resolved from the DNA. The sample table holds over 2 million clones, of which around 95% were seen once. Roughly 0.13% of the sample comes from the top ten.

The clonotype comes from a man between 18 and 29 years old in good health. The V gene is TRBV5-1 and the J gene is TRBJ2-5; no D gene is confidently identified. The material sequenced was naive CD4+ T cells sorted from blood. The cell subset or site label of this sample denotes: CD45RA+ positively selected. The CDR3 protein: CASSLEKTQYF. At the DNA level, the sequence is TGCGCCAGCAGCTTGGAAAAGACCCAGTACTTC.